The 9 T cell receptor beta chains listed next were all sequenced from one sample in a study of a mutant IDH1 vaccine in newly diagnosed glioma. Time point meaning: baseline, week 1 (first vaccination visit). Treatment defined: pre-vaccination baseline after standard-of-care therapy. The data were produced by immunoSEQ multiplex PCR, yet TCRdb's version contains in-frame clones alone and is incomplete. The sample holds some 38,000 clones; around 80% are singletons and the top ten take approximately 9.9%. Sequenced here: PBMCs, sampled from a glioma patient treated with radiotherapy, temozolomide or both. These receptors all come from a man between 40 and 49 years old with glioma. Some clones in this sample may be carry-over from other donors' samples.

The chain joins TRBV5-5 to TRBJ2-1; 7 nucleotides line up with TRBD2. The V gene end was trimmed by 2 bases and the J gene end by 3 bases; junction bases not matched to a gene: 5. Germline V gene lookup returns CDR1 SGHKS and CDR2 YYEKEE (reference sequence). The CDR3 loop spans 15 amino acids. The CDR3, as DNA: TGTGCCAGCAGCTTCCGGCTAGCGGACTACAATGAGCAGTTCTTC. It encodes CASSFRLADYNEQFF. The whole variable domain, remainder taken from reference TRBV5-5 and TRBJ2-1, is DAGVTQSPTHLIKTRGQQVTLRCSPISGHKSVSWYQQVLGQGPQFIFQYYEKEERGRGNFPDRFSARQFPNYSSELNVNALLLGDSALYLCASSFRLADYNEQFFGPGTRLTVL.

This sequence joins TRBV10-2 and TRBJ2-5; 15 nucleotides match TRBD2. After removal of 6 bases from V and 0 bases from J, the junction contained 5 bases not matched to a gene. Per germline, CDR1 WSHSY and CDR2 SAAADI. The CDR3 is 17 amino acids. CDR3 nucleotides: TGCGCCAGCAGGGGGACTAGCGGGGGGTTCTACCAAGAGACCCAGTACTTC. Translated, it gives CASRGTSGGFYQETQYF.

This clone was recorded a few times. This rearrangement joins TRBV7-2 to TRBJ2-3, with 7 positions matching TRBD1. In germline, CDR1 is SGHTA, CDR2 FQGNSA. The V segment lost 5 bases and the J segment 9 bases; nucleotides outside the gene matches: 5. This CDR3 region has 12 residues. The CDR3 nucleotides are TGTGCCAGCAGCACAACAGGGGAGACGCAGTATTTT. As protein: CASSTTGETQYF.

The J gene is TRBJ1-1, the V gene TRBV11-2; D perhaps matches TRBD1 (5 bases). With 8 bases removed from V and 1 base from J, the gap between germline ends came to 11 bases. Germline-derived CDR1 and CDR2 are SGHAT and FQNNGV. The CDR3 is 13 amino acids. CDR3 protein: CASGGGPNTEAFF. CDR3 DNA: TGTGCCAGCGGGGGAGGACCGAACACTGAAGCTTTCTTT.

V usage is TRBV15 and J usage is TRBJ1-1; D gene ambiguous. Trimming shortened V by 0 bases and J by 5 bases, and 13 bases separated the two germline ends. Germline loops: CDR1 LNHNV, CDR2 YYDKDF (reference sequence). The CDR3 contains 15 residues. CDR3 region: CATSRDLPGVTEAFF. CDR3 nucleotide sequence: TGTGCCACCAGCAGAGATCTACCTGGGGTGACTGAAGCTTTCTTT.

This rearrangement joins TRBV9 to TRBJ2-7; unclear D gene. Germline V lookup: CDR1 SGDLS, CDR2 YYNGEE. V lost 0 bases, J lost 6 bases, and 10 bases lay in between. This CDR3 comprises 13 residues. CDR3 loop: CASSVAPEVEQYF. The CDR3 DNA reads as TGTGCCAGCAGCGTAGCCCCAGAGGTCGAGCAGTACTTC.

This clone was observed once. The chain employs TRBV18 and TRBJ1-1, with D possibly being TRBD1 (5 bases). Trimming removed 3 bases from V and 5 bases from J, with 13 bases in between. This CDR3 spans 14 amino acids. From germline, CDR1 is KGHSH and CDR2 LQKENI. CDR3 sequence: CASSPRGQWTEAFF. DNA for the CDR3: TGTGCCAGCTCACCCCGAGGACAATGGACTGAAGCTTTCTTT.

This clone was picked up a small number of times. The CDR3 loop is CASSLSERLRAKDTQYF. In nucleotides, the CDR3 is TGTGCCAGCAGTTTATCGGAGAGGCTTAGGGCCAAGGATACGCAGTATTTT. The chain uses TRBV27 and TRBJ2-3; no clear D gene. V lost 0 bases and J lost 6, with 19 bases in between. The CDR3 runs to 17 residues. Germline CDR1 is MNHEY and CDR2 is SMNVEV (reference sequence).

This CDR3 is CSVEGRQGTQEGYTF. As DNA, the CDR3 is TGCAGCGTTGAAGGACGACAGGGGACACAGGAGGGCTACACCTTC. This chain links TRBV29-1 with TRBJ1-2; 8 bases align to TRBD1. The germline gives CDR1 SQVTM, CDR2 ANQGSEA. The CDR3 runs 15 residues. Germline trimming cut 1 base from V and 8 bases from J; bases unmatched to any gene: 12.